This T cell receptor (beta chain) was identified during a study of cytomegalovirus exposure and HLA in healthy donors. V was shortened by 0 bases and J by 5 bases, with 12 bases between the two germline ends. This CDR3 contains 15 residues. Germline lookup yields CDR1 SGHAT and CDR2 FQNNGV. The study ran its PCR with 60 Vbeta and 13 Jbeta primers. TCRdb's table, derived via immunoSEQ multiplex PCR, lists solely in-frame clones and lacks some. The sample yields roughly 140,000 clones, more than 65% seen once. The rearrangement joins TRBV11-2 to TRBJ2-3; D is perhaps TRBD1 (6 bases). The sequence derives from a man in his thirties or forties in good health and CMV-seropositive. Sequencing was carried out using PBMCs. In nucleotides, the CDR3 is TGTGCCAGCAGCTTAGATGGACAGTCACAAGATACGCAGTATTTT. It is translated as CASSLDGQSQDTQYF.